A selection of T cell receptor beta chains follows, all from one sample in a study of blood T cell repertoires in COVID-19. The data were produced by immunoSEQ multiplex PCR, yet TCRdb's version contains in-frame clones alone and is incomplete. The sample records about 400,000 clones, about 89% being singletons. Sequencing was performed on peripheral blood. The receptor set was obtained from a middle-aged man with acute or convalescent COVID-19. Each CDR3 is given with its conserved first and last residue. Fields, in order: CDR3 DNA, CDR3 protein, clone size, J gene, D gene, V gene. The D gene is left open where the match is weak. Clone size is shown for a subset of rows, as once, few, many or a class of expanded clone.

CDR3nt: TGTGCCAGCAATCGGGACAGCCTATATAATTCACCCCTCCACTTT
CDR3aa: CASNRDSLYNSPLHF
abundance: .
j_gene: TRBJ1-6
d_gene: TRBD1
v_gene: TRBV7-2

CDR3nt: TGTGCCTGGACCCCTCTCGACAGGGCATTTGATGAGCAGTTCTTC
CDR3aa: CAWTPLDRAFDEQFF
abundance: .
j_gene: TRBJ2-1
d_gene: TRBD1
v_gene: TRBV30

CDR3nt: TGCGCCAGCAGCCAAGAAGGAACTTCGGGGAACATTCAGTACTTC
CDR3aa: CASSQEGTSGNIQYF
abundance: .
j_gene: TRBJ2-4
d_gene: .
v_gene: TRBV4-1

CDR3nt: TGTGCCAGCAGCGTAGCGGGGGGGATCACAGATACGCAGTATTTT
CDR3aa: CASSVAGGITDTQYF
abundance: .
j_gene: TRBJ2-3
d_gene: TRBD2
v_gene: TRBV9

CDR3nt: TGTGCCAGCACCAAATGGGGGACAGACAACACCGGGGAGCTGTTTTTT
CDR3aa: CASTKWGTDNTGELFF
abundance: .
j_gene: TRBJ2-2
d_gene: TRBD1
v_gene: TRBV3-1/TRBV3-2

CDR3nt: TGTGCCATCAGTGGCACTAGCGGGAGCCACTACAATGAGCAGTTCTTC
CDR3aa: CAISGTSGSHYNEQFF
abundance: .
j_gene: TRBJ2-1
d_gene: TRBD2
v_gene: TRBV10-3

CDR3nt: TGTGCCAGCAGTCCCGTACTCTCTGGAAACACCATATATTTT
CDR3aa: CASSPVLSGNTIYF
abundance: few
j_gene: TRBJ1-3
d_gene: .
v_gene: TRBV28

CDR3nt: TGTGCCAGCAGCTTAAGTCGACAGGGTCTTGAGACCCAGTACTTC
CDR3aa: CASSLSRQGLETQYF
abundance: .
j_gene: TRBJ2-5
d_gene: TRBD1
v_gene: TRBV11-2

CDR3nt: TGTGCCAGCAGGCCAACTCTAGCGGGGGCCTACGAGCAGTACTTC
CDR3aa: CASRPTLAGAYEQYF
abundance: .
j_gene: TRBJ2-7
d_gene: TRBD2
v_gene: TRBV3-1/TRBV3-2

CDR3nt: TGTGCCAGTAGTATTGAGAATCCCCCTAACTATGGCTACACCTTC
CDR3aa: CASSIENPPNYGYTF
abundance: .
j_gene: TRBJ1-2
d_gene: .
v_gene: TRBV19

CDR3nt: TGTGCCAGCAGCTTAACGCCTCTGGACAGGCAGCGGGGGGGCCGAGATACGCAGTATTTT
CDR3aa: CASSLTPLDRQRGGRDTQYF
abundance: .
j_gene: TRBJ2-3
d_gene: TRBD2
v_gene: TRBV7-3

CDR3nt: TGTGCCACCAGTGATTTTAGCAGGGGAGATGGCTACACCTTC
CDR3aa: CATSDFSRGDGYTF
abundance: once
j_gene: TRBJ1-2
d_gene: .
v_gene: TRBV24-1

CDR3nt: TGTGCCAGCAGTCAGGGGTTTAGAGGCTACACCTTC
CDR3aa: CASSQGFRGYTF
abundance: .
j_gene: TRBJ1-2
d_gene: .
v_gene: TRBV2

CDR3nt: TGTGCCAGCAGCGCCGACAGGGGGCCTGAAAAACTGTTTTTT
CDR3aa: CASSADRGPEKLFF
abundance: few
j_gene: TRBJ1-4
d_gene: TRBD1
v_gene: TRBV9

CDR3nt: TGTGCCAGCTCACCCGCGACCAGGACAGGGGGTTCACCCCTCCACTTT
CDR3aa: CASSPATRTGGSPLHF
abundance: .
j_gene: TRBJ1-6
d_gene: TRBD1
v_gene: TRBV18

CDR3nt: TGCGCCAGCAGCTGGGGACTAGCCGCAGCGGCGACTAGCAATGAGCAGTTCTTC
CDR3aa: CASSWGLAAAATSNEQFF
abundance: .
j_gene: TRBJ2-1
d_gene: TRBD2
v_gene: TRBV4-1

CDR3nt: TGCGCCAGCAGCCCCGGACTAGCGGGAGGGGGCCATACGCAGTATTTT
CDR3aa: CASSPGLAGGGHTQYF
abundance: .
j_gene: TRBJ2-3
d_gene: TRBD2
v_gene: TRBV5-1

CDR3nt: TGTGCCAGCCTCAATCAGGGCTATGGCTACACCTTC
CDR3aa: CASLNQGYGYTF
abundance: .
j_gene: TRBJ1-2
d_gene: .
v_gene: TRBV28

CDR3nt: TGCGCCAGCAGCTTGGACAGGGGGCGAGTAGGCGGGGAGCTGTTTTTT
CDR3aa: CASSLDRGRVGGELFF
abundance: .
j_gene: TRBJ2-2
d_gene: TRBD1
v_gene: TRBV5-1

CDR3nt: TGTGCCAGCAGTCAGGTGACTAGCGGGAGTATGGAGACCCAGTACTTC
CDR3aa: CASSQVTSGSMETQYF
abundance: .
j_gene: TRBJ2-5
d_gene: TRBD2
v_gene: TRBV6-6

CDR3nt: TGTGCCAGTAGTATTGACAGGGCCGCAGATACGCAGTATTTT
CDR3aa: CASSIDRAADTQYF
abundance: .
j_gene: TRBJ2-3
d_gene: TRBD1
v_gene: TRBV19

CDR3nt: TGCGCCAGCGCATCTAGCGGGTCCTACGAGCAGTACTTC
CDR3aa: CASASSGSYEQYF
abundance: .
j_gene: TRBJ2-7
d_gene: TRBD2
v_gene: TRBV5-1

CDR3nt: TGCGCCAGCAGTGAGGGGGCGACCTACAATGAGCAGTTCTTC
CDR3aa: CASSEGATYNEQFF
abundance: .
j_gene: TRBJ2-1
d_gene: .
v_gene: TRBV10-1

CDR3nt: TGTGCCAGCAGTAGCGTTACTGCGAACACCGGGGAGCTGTTTTTT
CDR3aa: CASSSVTANTGELFF
abundance: .
j_gene: TRBJ2-2
d_gene: .
v_gene: TRBV6-2/TRBV6-3